This TCR beta chain was captured by sequencing in a study of cytomegalovirus exposure and HLA in healthy donors. Primers: 60 Vbeta forward and 13 Jbeta reverse. TCRdb's copy holds only in-frame clones and misses some; the assay was immunoSEQ multiplex PCR. The data hold 170,000 or so clones, with over 70% observed a single time. Trimming cost V 5 bases and J 3 bases; bases outside gene matches: 6. Germline CDR1 is SEHNR and CDR2 is FQNEAQ (reference sequence). This CDR3 comprises 15 residues. The sample comprised PBMCs. This sequence was found in a woman between 50 and 59 years old in good health and CMV-seropositive. The V and J genes are TRBV7-9 and TRBJ1-1; 10 bases agree with TRBD1. CDR3 sequence: CASSLRQGADTEAFF. Written as DNA, the CDR3 is TGTGCCAGCAGCCTACGACAGGGGGCAGACACTGAAGCTTTCTTT. Full variable domain (remainder filled in from reference TRBV7-9 and TRBJ1-1): DTGVSQNPRHKITKRGQNVTFRCDPISEHNRLYWYRQTLGQGPEFLTYFQNEAQLEKSRLLSDRFSAERPKGSFSTLEIQRTEQGDSAMYLCASSLRQGADTEAFFGQGTRLTVV.